This TCR beta chain was recorded in a study of T cell responses to AZD1222 COVID-19 vaccine. Assay: immunoSEQ multiplex PCR; the TCRdb copy retains only in-frame clones and omits some. The sample comprises fewer than 200,000 clones, 85% to 95% of which are singletons, and approximately 1.5% rests with the top ten. This clone was picked up a small number of times. What it binds is unknown. Study conclusions and caveats: The study sampled repertoires only after the peak T cell response. It was only six AZD1222 recipients who were seropositive at baseline.

The source material was peripheral blood, sampled on day 0 of AZD1222 vaccination. The sequence came from an adult in good health.

DNA for the CDR3: TGTGCCATCAGTGAGTCAGTCTTGGCGGGCCCCACATCACCCCTCCACTTT. Translating it yields CAISESVLAGPTSPLHF. The chain employs TRBV10-3 and TRBJ1-6; no definite D call. CDR1 and CDR2 from the germline V gene are ENHRY and SYGVKD. Trimming took 0 bases from V and 10 from J, leaving 19 bases between them. This CDR3 contains 17 residues.